These T cell receptor beta chains were read from a single sample in a study of T-cell reconstitution after alpha-beta-depleted transplantation in children. TCRdb redid the calling of the PCR reads with MiXCR, one entry per CDR3 protein. The sample has hundreds of thousands of distinct CDR3 sequences; around 25% are singletons. The source was PBMCs, mostly from graft donor cells, collected 360 days after TCRalphabeta/CD19-depleted stem cell transplant. The receptors were sampled from a female patient younger than 10 who had a stem cell transplant for congenital amegakaryocytic thrombocytopenia, so the T cells may come from the graft donor. Both conserved end residues are part of each CDR3. Each record gives: J gene, D gene, clone size, V gene, CDR3 DNA, CDR3 protein. A D gene is named only where the DNA matches it firmly. Not all rows give a size; the values are once, few, many and, for expanded clones, a class.

TRBJ2-3 . . TRBV7-5 . CISVSEGEKGTRGGDTQYF
TRBJ2-1 TRBD2 few TRBV20-1 TGCAGTGCTAGAGTTCTCTTAGCGGGAGGTGCCGTGTTCTTC CSARVLLAGGAVFF
TRBJ2-1 . few TRBV4-2 TGTGCCAGCAGCCGCGAAAAGGCGGCCCCCTACAATGAGCAGTTCTTC CASSREKAAPYNEQFF
TRBJ2-2 . . TRBV5-1 TGCGCCAGCAGCTTGGCCCGGAGTTCGAACACCGGGGAGCTGTTTTTT CASSLARSSNTGELFF
TRBJ2-5 . . TRBV15 TGTGCCACCAGCAGAGATCGAGGACTACAAGAGACCCAGTACTTC CATSRDRGLQETQYF
TRBJ2-1 . few TRBV5-1 TGCGCCAGCAGTCCAACCCCCTCACTTTCCCCGTACAATGAGCAGTTCTTC CASSPTPSLSPYNEQFF
TRBJ1-1 . . TRBV28 TGTGCCAGCAGCCCCCAGTCGAGGACTGAAGCTTTCTTT CASSPQSRTEAFF
TRBJ2-7 TRBD2 . TRBV4-1 TGCGCCAGCAGCCAGCGGGAGGGCTACGAGCAGTACTTC CASSQREGYEQYF
TRBJ2-7 . many TRBV10-2 TGCGCCAGCGGGGAGACAACGGGAGACGAGCAGTACTTC CASGETTGDEQYF
TRBJ2-1 . medium-sized TRBV3-1 TGTGCCAGCAGCCAACTCGGGGGTTACAATGAGCAGTTCTTC CASSQLGGYNEQFF
TRBJ2-5 TRBD2 few TRBV9 TGTGCCAGCAGCCATCATAGCGGGGGCCAAGAGACCCAGTACTTC CASSHHSGGQETQYF
TRBJ1-2 . . TRBV2 TGTGCCAGCAACCCAAGTTGGCTGGGAGGCTATGGCTACACCTTC CASNPSWLGGYGYTF
TRBJ2-3 . few TRBV13 TGTGCCAGCAATGGACAAGGGCACACAGATACGCAGTATTTT CASNGQGHTDTQYF
TRBJ2-3 TRBD2 . TRBV10-3 TGTGCCATCAGTGAGCCGGGACTAGTTAAGACAGATACGCAGTATTTT CAISEPGLVKTDTQYF
TRBJ2-1 . . TRBV15 TGTGCCACCAGCAGAGAAAGGAGTCACAATGAGCAGTTCTTC CATSRERSHNEQFF
TRBJ2-5 . . TRBV29-1 TGCAGCGTTTCCCTGACCAACCAAGAGACCCAGTACTTC CSVSLTNQETQYF
TRBJ2-4 . . TRBV7-9 TGTGCCAGCAGCTTACCAGGGAGGGGGCTAGCCAAAAACATTCAGTACTTC CASSLPGRGLAKNIQYF